A selection of T cell receptor beta chains follows, all from one sample in a study of blood T cell repertoires in COVID-19. Produced via immunoSEQ multiplex PCR; TCRdb's table is partial and in-frame only. The data hold approximately 200,000 clones, with 80% to 90% observed a single time. The sequenced material came from peripheral blood. These receptor sequences come from a woman over 75 with COVID-19, enrolled during active disease. Each CDR3 is given with its conserved first and last residue. A D gene is named only where the DNA matches it firmly. Expanded clones are given a class, and other clones once, few, many or no size at all.

J: TRBJ2-7; size: -; V: TRBV5-1; D: TRBD2; DNA: TGCGCCAGCAGCCCCTATAGCGGGGGCTACGAGCAGTACTTC; CDR3: CASSPYSGGYEQYF
J: TRBJ2-2; size: -; V: TRBV7-8; D: TRBD1; DNA: TGTGCCAGCAGCTTATTTGGGACAGGCTTCACCGGGGAGCTGTTTTTT; CDR3: CASSLFGTGFTGELFF
J: TRBJ2-1; size: few; V: TRBV5-1; D: -; DNA: TGCGCCAGCAGCTCAACGGACGGAGGAGGGGTCAATGAGCAGTTCTTC; CDR3: CASSSTDGGGVNEQFF
J: TRBJ1-5; size: -; V: TRBV29-1; D: -; DNA: TGCAGCGCCGTTCTAGACAGTTATAGCAATCAGCCCCAGCATTTT; CDR3: CSAVLDSYSNQPQHF
J: TRBJ2-3; size: -; V: TRBV6-5; D: TRBD2; DNA: TGTGCCAGCAGTACACTAGCGGCCACAGATACGCAGTATTTT; CDR3: CASSTLAATDTQYF
J: TRBJ2-3; size: once; V: TRBV19; D: TRBD2; DNA: TGTGCCAGTAGTATAAAGCGGGAATCAGATACGCAGTATTTT; CDR3: CASSIKRESDTQYF
J: TRBJ1-2; size: -; V: TRBV18; D: -; DNA: TGTGCCAGCTCGGCATCGGGGGTCTTCTATGGCTACACCTTC; CDR3: CASSASGVFYGYTF
J: TRBJ2-3; size: -; V: TRBV30; D: TRBD1; DNA: TGTGCCCGGGCTCGACAGGGAATCTCAGATACGCAGTATTTT; CDR3: CARARQGISDTQYF
J: TRBJ2-1; size: -; V: TRBV6-4; D: -; DNA: TGTGCCAGCAGCTCTCTACCAGGGTCCTACAATGAGCAGTTCTTC; CDR3: CASSSLPGSYNEQFF
J: TRBJ1-2; size: -; V: TRBV14; D: -; DNA: TGTGCCAGCAGCTCAGACTCTTTAGGGGATGGCTACACCTTC; CDR3: CASSSDSLGDGYTF
J: TRBJ2-3; size: -; V: TRBV7-3; D: TRBD1; DNA: TGTGCCAGCAGCTTAACGGGCGGGACAGGGACTACCATTAGCACAGATACGCAGTATTTT; CDR3: CASSLTGGTGTTISTDTQYF
J: TRBJ1-5; size: -; V: TRBV4-1; D: -; DNA: TGCGCCAGCAGCCCGCGGGGGCATGGCAATCAGCCCCAGCATTTT; CDR3: CASSPRGHGNQPQHF
J: TRBJ1-2; size: once; V: TRBV6-5; D: -; DNA: TGTGCCAGCAGTTCGGGCAGGGGTCAAGGCTACACCTTC; CDR3: CASSSGRGQGYTF
J: TRBJ1-3; size: few; V: TRBV3-1/TRBV3-2; D: -; DNA: TGTGCCAGCAGCAGCCGTCTCAGGAACACCATATATTTT; CDR3: CASSSRLRNTIYF
J: TRBJ2-1; size: -; V: TRBV6-2/TRBV6-3; D: -; DNA: TGTGCCAGCAGTTATACGGCTTGGGGGGACTTGGTCTTC; CDR3: CASSYTAWGDLVF
J: TRBJ1-1; size: -; V: TRBV5-6; D: TRBD1; DNA: TGTGCCAGCACCAGACAGGGGGCCGTGAACACTGAAGCTTTCTTT; CDR3: CASTRQGAVNTEAFF
J: TRBJ2-5; size: once; V: TRBV9; D: -; DNA: TGTGCCAGCAGCCCAGGACTGAGCCAAGAGACCCAGTACTTC; CDR3: CASSPGLSQETQYF
J: TRBJ1-5; size: once; V: TRBV11-3; D: TRBD1; DNA: TGTGCCAGCAGCTTGACAGGGGGCGCGGATCAGCCCCAGCATTTT; CDR3: CASSLTGGADQPQHF
J: TRBJ2-5; size: -; V: TRBV4-2; D: -; DNA: TGTGCCAGCAGCCACCGCTGGACCCGGGACTCCGAACAGACCCAGTACTTC; CDR3: CASSHRWTRDSEQTQYF
J: TRBJ2-7; size: -; V: TRBV9; D: -; DNA: TGTGCCAGCAGCCCTGGACTGGACCCTGCCTACGAGCAGTACTTC; CDR3: CASSPGLDPAYEQYF